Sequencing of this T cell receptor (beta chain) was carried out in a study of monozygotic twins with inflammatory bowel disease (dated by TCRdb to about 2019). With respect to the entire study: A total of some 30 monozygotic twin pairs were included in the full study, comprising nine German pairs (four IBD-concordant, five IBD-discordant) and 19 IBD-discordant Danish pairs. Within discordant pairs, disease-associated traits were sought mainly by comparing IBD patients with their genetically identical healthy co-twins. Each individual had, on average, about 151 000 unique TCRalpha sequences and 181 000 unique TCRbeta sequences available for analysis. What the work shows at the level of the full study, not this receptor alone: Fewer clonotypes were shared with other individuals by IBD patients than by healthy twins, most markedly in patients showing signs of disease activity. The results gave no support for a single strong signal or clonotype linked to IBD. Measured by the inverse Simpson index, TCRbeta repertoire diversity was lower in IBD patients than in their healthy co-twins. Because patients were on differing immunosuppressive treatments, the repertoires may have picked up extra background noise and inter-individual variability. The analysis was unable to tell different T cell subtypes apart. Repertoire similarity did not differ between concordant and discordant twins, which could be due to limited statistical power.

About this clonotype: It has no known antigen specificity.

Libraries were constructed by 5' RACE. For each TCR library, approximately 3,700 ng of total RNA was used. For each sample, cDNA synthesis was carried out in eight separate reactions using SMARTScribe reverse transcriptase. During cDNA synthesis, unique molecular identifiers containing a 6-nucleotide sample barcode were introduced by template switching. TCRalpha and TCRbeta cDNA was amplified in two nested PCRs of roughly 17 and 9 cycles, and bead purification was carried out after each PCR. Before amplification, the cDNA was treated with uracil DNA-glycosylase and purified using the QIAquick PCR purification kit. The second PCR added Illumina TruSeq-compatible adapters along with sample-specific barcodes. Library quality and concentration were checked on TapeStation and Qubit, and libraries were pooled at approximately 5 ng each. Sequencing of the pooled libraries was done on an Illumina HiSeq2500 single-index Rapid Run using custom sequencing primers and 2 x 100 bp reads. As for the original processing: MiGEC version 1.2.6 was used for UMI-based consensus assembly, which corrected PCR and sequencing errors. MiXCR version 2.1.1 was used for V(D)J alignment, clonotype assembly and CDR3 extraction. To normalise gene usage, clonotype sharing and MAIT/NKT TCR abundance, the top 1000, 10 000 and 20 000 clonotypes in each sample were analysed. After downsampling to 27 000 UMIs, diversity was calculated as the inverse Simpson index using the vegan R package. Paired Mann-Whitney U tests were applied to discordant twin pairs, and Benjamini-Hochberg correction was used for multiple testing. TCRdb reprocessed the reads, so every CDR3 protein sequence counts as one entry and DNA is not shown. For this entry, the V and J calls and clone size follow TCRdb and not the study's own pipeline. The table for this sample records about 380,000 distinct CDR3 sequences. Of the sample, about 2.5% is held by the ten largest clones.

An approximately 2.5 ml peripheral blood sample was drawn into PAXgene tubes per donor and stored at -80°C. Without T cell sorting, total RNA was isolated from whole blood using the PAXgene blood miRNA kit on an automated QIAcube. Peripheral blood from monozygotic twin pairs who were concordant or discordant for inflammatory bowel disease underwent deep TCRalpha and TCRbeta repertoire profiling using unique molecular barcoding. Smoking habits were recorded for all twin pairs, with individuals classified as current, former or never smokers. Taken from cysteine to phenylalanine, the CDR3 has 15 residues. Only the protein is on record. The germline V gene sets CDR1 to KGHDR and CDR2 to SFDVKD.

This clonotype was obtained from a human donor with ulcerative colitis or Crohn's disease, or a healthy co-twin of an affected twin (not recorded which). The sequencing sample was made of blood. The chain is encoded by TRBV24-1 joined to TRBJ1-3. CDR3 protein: CATSDTTGSGNTIYF.